One and the same sample provided the 26 T cell receptor beta chains below, sequenced in a study of cytomegalovirus exposure and HLA in healthy donors. Amplification used 60 Vbeta primers and 13 Jbeta primers. The data were produced by immunoSEQ multiplex PCR, yet TCRdb's version contains in-frame clones alone and is incomplete. The data show approximately 190,000 clones, 10% to 15% seen once. The sequencing sample was made of PBMCs. The source of these receptors is a middle-aged man in good health and CMV-seropositive.

The chain carries TRBV28 and TRBJ2-5; D is possibly TRBD1 (5 bases). Germline V gene sequence: CDR1 MDHEN, CDR2 SYDVKM. The CDR3 totals 16 residues. The V and J ends lost 3 bases and 0 bases respectively, with 14 bases between them. The CDR3 DNA sequence: TGTGCCAGCAGTTTGTATACTACAGGTTACCAAGAGACCCAGTACTTC. Protein product: CASSLYTTGYQETQYF.

There are a few counts of this clone. The V and J genes are TRBV9 and TRBJ1-1; D might be TRBD1 (6 bases). CDR1 and CDR2 (germline): SGDLS, YYNGEE. V lost 4 bases, J lost 3 bases, and 10 bases lay in between. The length of the CDR3 is 13 residues. The CDR3: CASSSQGHTEAFF. In nucleotides, the CDR3 is TGTGCCAGCAGCTCACAGGGACACACTGAAGCTTTCTTT.

This clone was seen a few times. This chain connects TRBV7-2 to TRBJ2-7; TRBD1 might be the D (6 bases). Germline loops: CDR1 SGHTA, CDR2 FQGNSA. V shed 6 bases and J shed 3 bases, with 18 bases lying between them. The CDR3 contains 15 residues. The CDR3 region is CASSFQPGQSYEQYV. Here the CDR3 DNA reads TGTGCCAGCAGTTTTCAGCCGGGACAAAGCTACGAGCAGTACGTC.

There are a few counts of this clone. The chain links TRBV2 to TRBJ1-1; 9 bases line up with TRBD1. This CDR3 has 13 amino acids. V lost 7 bases to trimming and J lost 4 bases; unmatched junction nucleotides: 4. CDR1 is SNHLY, CDR2 FYNNEI, per germline. The CDR3 reads CASTTDRGTEAFF. In nucleotides, the CDR3 is TGTGCCAGCACTACGGACAGGGGCACTGAAGCTTTCTTT.

This clone has a single count. J is TRBJ2-2 and V is TRBV5-1, with D unresolved. V was pared by 3 bases and J by 4 bases, with 10 bases between. The V gene's germline CDR1 is SGHRS and CDR2 YFSETQ. CDR3 size: 14 residues. The CDR3 nucleotides read TGCGCCAGCAGCTCCGCAGTCGTCACCGGGGAGCTGTTTTTT. Translating it yields CASSSAVVTGELFF. Combining the CDR3 with reference TRBV5-1 and TRBJ2-2 gives the whole variable domain KAGVTQTPRYLIKTRGQQVTLSCSPISGHRSVSWYQQTPGQGLQFLFEYFSETQRNKGNFPGRFSGRQFSNSRSEMNVSTLELGDSALYLCASSSAVVTGELFFGEGSRLTVL.

The gene calls are TRBV5-1 and TRBJ1-6, with 9 nucleotides matching TRBD1. With V trimmed by 5 bases and J by 8 bases, 2 bases remained unmatched. This CDR3 contains 13 residues. Germline V gene sequence: CDR1 SGHRS, CDR2 YFSETQ. This CDR3 reads CASSWDRDSPLHF. CDR3 DNA sequence: TGCGCCAGCAGTTGGGACAGGGATTCACCCCTCCACTTT.

A few counts support this clone. The CDR3 bases are TGCAGCGTAGGCAGGCGGGGTGGTGAGGAGACCCAGTACTTC. Its translation is CSVGRRGGEETQYF. V and J are TRBV29-1 and TRBJ2-5, with a tentative D call TRBD2 (6 bases). The germline V gene encodes CDR1 SQVTM and CDR2 ANQGSEA. This CDR3 spans 14 amino acids. Trimming stripped 6 bases from V and 5 bases from J, with 19 bases between. The whole variable domain, remainder taken from reference TRBV29-1 and TRBJ2-5, is SAVISQKPSRDICQRGTSLTIQCQVDSQVTMMFWYRQQPGQSLTLIATANQGSEATYESGFVIDKFPISRPNLTFSTLTVSNMSPEDSSIYLCSVGRRGGEETQYFGPGTRLLVL.

The rearrangement uses TRBV23-1 and TRBJ1-2, with 7 bases aligning to TRBD1. TRBV23-1 is assigned to the ORF class and has an uncertain function. Trimming removed 10 bases from V and 6 bases from J; junction bases left unmatched: 11. CDR3 length equals 13 residues. CDR3 coding DNA: TGCGCCACTCACAGAGGGGGCGAGGATGGCTACACCTTC. It specifies CATHRGGEDGYTF.

This clone was detected only a few times. CDR3 sequence: CASSVEEGNTGELFF. The CDR3 DNA reads as TGTGCCAGCAGTGTTGAGGAAGGGAACACCGGGGAGCTGTTTTTT. J is TRBJ2-2 and V is TRBV6-4; unclear D gene. The CDR3 contains 15 residues. Germline-derived CDR1 and CDR2 are MRHNA and SNTAGT. The ends were cut back, 4 bases at V and 1 base at J, with 10 bases in the middle.

The chain has TRBV5-1 and TRBJ1-5, with D possibly TRBD1 on 6 matching bases. The CDR3 runs to 13 residues. V shed 5 bases and J shed 7 bases, with 13 bases lying between them. Germline values: CDR1 SGHRS, CDR2 YFSETQ. The CDR3 sequence is CASRSNREQPQHF. The CDR3 region has the DNA TGCGCCAGCAGATCAAACAGGGAACAGCCCCAGCATTTT.

The rearrangement uses TRBV11-3 and TRBJ2-5; 7 bases match TRBD2. The CDR3 runs 15 residues. The trim removed 3 bases at V and 5 bases at J, leaving 9 bases unmatched. Germline CDR1 SGHNT, CDR2 YENEEA. The CDR3 nucleotides are TGTGCCAGCAGCTTGGTTGGGGGGGGAGGGGAGACCCAGTACTTC. Its translation: CASSLVGGGGETQYF.

This clone was seen a handful of times. The chain couples TRBV6-6 to TRBJ2-7; 10 nucleotides align to TRBD1. J lost 3 bases, V lost 4 bases, and 9 bases had no gene match. The CDR3 sequence is 16 residues long. CDR1 is MNHNY, CDR2 SVGAGI, per germline (reference sequence). DNA of the CDR3: TGTGCCAGCAGTTCTCGCGGGACAGGGGAGGTCTACGAGCAGTACGTC. Translation gives CASSSRGTGEVYEQYV.

This rearrangement joins TRBV7-8 to TRBJ1-2; 8 positions match TRBD1. V was pared by 0 bases and J by 7 bases, with 4 bases of the junction left unmatched. Germline CDR1 is SGHVS and CDR2 is FQNEAQ. This CDR3 region has 14 residues. CDR3 sequence (DNA): TGTGCCAGCAGCTTAGCCCAGGGGGCTGCTGGCTACACCTTC. This gives the protein CASSLAQGAAGYTF.

There are a few counts of this clone. The V gene is TRBV28, the J gene TRBJ2-5, with 10 bases identical to TRBD2. Germline CDR1 reads MDHEN; CDR2 reads SYDVKM. This CDR3 contains 14 residues. After removal of 7 bases from V and 2 bases from J, the junction contained 4 bases not matched to a gene. The CDR3 loop is CASNLSGGQETQYF. Written as DNA, the CDR3 is TGTGCCAGCAACCTTAGCGGGGGGCAAGAGACCCAGTACTTC.

V usage is TRBV6-5 and J usage is TRBJ1-2, with a tentative D call TRBD1 (6 bases). V was cut by 2 bases and J by 3 bases, with 10 bases left in between. The germline CDR1 and CDR2 sequences are MNHEY and SVGAGI. This CDR3 region has 14 residues. As DNA, the CDR3 is TGTGCCAGCAGTTACGGGGGCGTCGACTATGGCTACACCTTC. Its translation: CASSYGGVDYGYTF.

The chain links TRBV27 to TRBJ2-2, with 7 bases matching TRBD1. V shed 0 bases, J shed 7 bases, and the junction held 8 bases outside the gene matches. Germline values: CDR1 MNHEY, CDR2 SMNVEV (reference sequence). The CDR3 loop spans 16 amino acids. The CDR3 is CASSLSRQGHFGELFF. The CDR3 nucleotides read TGTGCCAGCAGTTTATCCAGACAGGGTCATTTCGGGGAGCTGTTTTTT.

This chain connects TRBV7-6 to TRBJ2-3; TRBD2 aligns across 8 bases. V was clipped by 3 bases and J by 1 base; unmatched bases: 9. Germline loops: CDR1 SGHVS, CDR2 FNYEAQ. The CDR3 length is 17 residues. CDR3 sequence reads: CASSFSTGLAGTDTQYF. The CDR3 nucleotides read TGTGCCAGCAGCTTCTCGACTGGACTAGCTGGCACAGATACGCAGTATTTT.

This clone was seen a handful of times. J is TRBJ2-3 and V is TRBV29-1; perhaps TRBD2 as D (6 bases). With 2 bases removed from V and 5 bases from J, the gap between germline ends came to 8 bases. Germline V gene data show CDR1 as SQVTM and CDR2 as ANQGSEA. This CDR3 is 12 amino acids long. This CDR3 is CSVEYGGDTQYF. In DNA, the CDR3 is TGCAGCGTTGAATACGGGGGAGATACGCAGTATTTT.

V gene TRBV7-2 combines with J gene TRBJ2-1; the match to TRBD1 covers 8 bases. The CDR3 length is 16 residues. With V trimmed by 4 bases and J by 5 bases, 10 bases remained unmatched. CDR1 SGHTA and CDR2 FQGNSA come from the germline V gene. CDR3 in amino acids: CASSWGWTGKNNEQFF. CDR3 bases: TGTGCCAGCAGCTGGGGTTGGACAGGGAAAAACAATGAGCAGTTCTTC.

V usage is TRBV19 and J usage is TRBJ2-2; 12 positions match TRBD1. The CDR3 is 17 residues long. V gave up 8 bases and J gave up 4 bases; unmatched junction bases: 11. Germline CDR1 LNHDA, CDR2 SQIVND (reference sequence). CDR3 bases: TGTGCCAGTTTGGGACAGGGGGCGAAATGGTCCACCGGGGAGCTGTTTTTT. It translates to CASLGQGAKWSTGELFF.

This clone has a handful of counts. The chain joins TRBV4-3 to TRBJ2-2, with D possibly being TRBD1 (6 bases). V gave up 4 bases and J gave up 0 bases, with 12 bases separating them. The CDR3 has 16 residues. Germline lookup yields CDR1 LGHNA and CDR2 YSLEER. CDR3 loop: CASSLHRASNTGELFF. In nucleotides, the CDR3 is TGCGCCAGCAGCCTTCACAGGGCTTCGAACACCGGGGAGCTGTTTTTT.

This sequence joins TRBV28 and TRBJ1-4; no reliable D call. The CDR3 spans 12 residues. V shed 0 bases and J shed 8 bases, with 4 bases lying between them. CDR1 is MDHEN and CDR2 is SYDVKM in the germline V gene. CDR3 residues: CASSLWGEKLFF. In DNA, the CDR3 is TGTGCCAGCAGTTTATGGGGCGAAAAACTGTTTTTT.

This clone was seen a few times. The rearrangement uses TRBV5-5 and TRBJ2-7, with 8 bases identical to TRBD1. Germline V CDR1 and CDR2: SGHKS, YYEKEE (reference sequence). The V segment lost 5 bases and the J segment 2 bases; nucleotides outside the gene matches: 6. The CDR3 extends over 14 amino acids. Here the CDR3 reads CASRPGTGAYEQYV. The CDR3 coding sequence is TGTGCCAGCAGACCCGGGACAGGAGCCTACGAGCAGTACGTC.

The chain couples TRBV7-9 to TRBJ1-1, with TRBD1 as a possible D gene (5 bases). V was trimmed by 5 bases and J by 5 bases, leaving 15 bases between them. CDR3 size: 14 residues. The germline CDR1 and CDR2 sequences are SEHNR and FQNEAQ (reference sequence). Here the CDR3 reads CASSPRWGGTEAFF. In DNA form, the CDR3 reads TGTGCCAGCAGCCCTCGCTGGGGGGGGACTGAAGCTTTCTTT.

This clone was seen a few times. The chain employs TRBV7-9 and TRBJ1-1; tentatively, D is TRBD1 (5 bases). The germline gives CDR1 SEHNR, CDR2 FQNEAQ (reference sequence). Trimming left V 2 bases short and J 1 base short, with 8 bases between. This CDR3 is built from 14 residues. The CDR3 is CASSLRQRNTEAFF. The CDR3 DNA follows: TGTGCCAGCAGCTTAAGACAGAGGAACACTGAAGCTTTCTTT.

The chain employs TRBV4-1 and TRBJ1-4; 9 bases fit TRBD1. The CDR3 is 13 residues long. Trimming at V came to 6 bases and at J to 13 bases, leaving 9 bases not matched to a gene. The germline V gene has CDR1 MGHRA and CDR2 YSYEKL. For the CDR3, the DNA is TGCGCCAGCAGTCCCGACAGGGGGATGGGACTGTTTTTT. Protein: CASSPDRGMGLFF.